Detailed here is one T cell receptor (beta chain). One end of the junction is discordant with germline, which a read error may explain. This entry comes from a study of cytomegalovirus exposure and HLA in healthy donors. From germline, CDR1 is SSHAT and CDR2 FNYEAQ (reference sequence). There are 15 residues in the CDR3. Amplification used 60 Vbeta primers and 13 Jbeta primers. Assay: immunoSEQ multiplex PCR; the TCRdb copy retains only in-frame clones and omits some. Of tens of thousands of clones listed, roughly 80% were seen once; the top ten hold about a tenth. The TCR sequence derives from a woman between 40 and 50 years old in good health and CMV-seronegative. Material for sequencing was PBMCs. V and J are TRBV7-7 and TRBJ2-5; possible D gene TRBD2, 6 bases. CDR3 coding DNA: TGTGCTAGCAGCTTAGCTCGCGGGATTCAAGAGACCCAGTACTTC. Translated: CASSLARGIQETQYF.